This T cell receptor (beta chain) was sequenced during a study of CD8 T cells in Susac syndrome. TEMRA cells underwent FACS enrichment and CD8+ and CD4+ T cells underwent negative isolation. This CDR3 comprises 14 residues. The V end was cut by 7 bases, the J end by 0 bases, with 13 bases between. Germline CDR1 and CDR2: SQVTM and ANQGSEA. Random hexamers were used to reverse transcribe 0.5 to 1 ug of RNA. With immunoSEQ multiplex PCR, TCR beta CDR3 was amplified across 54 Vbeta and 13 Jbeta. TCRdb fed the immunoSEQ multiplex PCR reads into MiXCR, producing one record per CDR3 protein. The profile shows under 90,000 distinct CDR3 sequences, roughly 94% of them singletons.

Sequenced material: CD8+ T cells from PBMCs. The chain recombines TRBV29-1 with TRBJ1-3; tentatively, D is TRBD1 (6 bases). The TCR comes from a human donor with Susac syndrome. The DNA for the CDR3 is TGCAGCGCCGCGGGGGGGCCCTCTGGAAACACCATATATTTT. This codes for CSAAGGPSGNTIYF.